The 7 T cell receptor beta chains below come from one sample, sequenced in a study of OX40 agonist ivuxolimab in advanced cancers. Clones were sequenced by immunoSEQ multiplex PCR, and TCRdb holds only the in-frame ones, with some missing. The sample lists 55,000 to 65,000 clones, 75% to 90% occurring once. The material was CD4+ or CD8+ T cells sorted from blood, obtained in a trial of the OX40 agonist ivuxolimab. These receptors all stem from an adult with an advanced solid tumor such as melanoma, head and neck, liver or kidney cancer.

This clone is medium-sized (0.01 to 0.1%) by share. The chain links TRBV7-6 to TRBJ2-1, with D perhaps matching TRBD2 (5 bases). The CDR3 is made up of 14 amino acids. Trimming removed 5 bases from V and 8 bases from J, with 16 bases in between. Germline V CDR1 and CDR2: SGHVS, FNYEAQ. Here the CDR3 reads CASSVNPTTHEQFF. The CDR3 DNA is TGTGCCAGCAGCGTAAATCCGACTACCCATGAGCAGTTCTTC.

This chain joins TRBV10-3 and TRBJ1-2, with D hard to call. The germline CDR1 and CDR2 sequences are ENHRY and SYGVKD. Trimming pared 8 bases from V and 0 bases from J, leaving 7 bases between. This CDR3 is built from 12 residues. The DNA of the CDR3 is TGTGCCATCCTCGGCTCTAACTATGGCTACACCTTC. Amino acid sequence: CAILGSNYGYTF.

CDR3 protein: CSVETNEKLFF. The CDR3 region has the DNA TGCAGCGTTGAAACTAATGAAAAACTGTTTTTT. V is TRBV29-1 and J is TRBJ1-4; D remains unclear. The germline V and J ends were trimmed by 2 bases and 2 bases, with 0 bases remaining between them. This CDR3 comprises 11 residues. Per germline, CDR1 SQVTM and CDR2 ANQGSEA.

The chain couples TRBV11-3 to TRBJ2-2; possible D gene TRBD2, 6 bases. Trimming stripped 5 bases from V and 6 bases from J, with 13 bases between. Germline V gene lookup returns CDR1 SGHNT and CDR2 YENEEA. The CDR3 loop spans 14 amino acids. The CDR3 spells CASSRSRDSGELFF. The CDR3 DNA follows: TGTGCCAGCAGCAGAAGCCGGGACTCCGGGGAGCTGTTTTTT.

CDR3 DNA sequence: TGTGCCTGGCAACAGGGGTATCAGCCCCAGCATTTT. Residues: CAWQQGYQPQHF. The chain has TRBV30 and TRBJ1-5; 7 bases are a match to TRBD1. Germline loops: CDR1 GTSNPN, CDR2 SVGIG (reference sequence). J lost 5 bases, V lost 5 bases, and 3 bases had no gene match. CDR3 length equals 12 residues.

V and J are TRBV5-4 and TRBJ1-1, with D maybe TRBD1 (5 bases). This CDR3 has 13 amino acids. Germline V gives CDR1 SGHNT, CDR2 YYREEE (reference sequence). V lost 2 bases and J 7 bases, leaving 12 bases between the germline ends. CDR3 loop: CASSFDSGIEAFF. CDR3 bases: TGTGCCAGCAGCTTCGATTCAGGGATTGAAGCTTTCTTT.

The chain employs TRBV6-1 and TRBJ1-2, with D perhaps TRBD1 (5 bases). V was pared by 6 bases and J by 6 bases, with 14 bases between. Looked up from germline, CDR1 is MNHNS and CDR2 is SASEGT. This CDR3 is 13 amino acids long. The CDR3 DNA is TGTGCCAGCAGCAAGGGGTCCTCCAATGGCTACACCTTC. It translates to CASSKGSSNGYTF.